Shown below are 8 T cell receptor beta chains from a single sample sequenced in a study of T cells in Graves' hyperthyroidism and ophthalmopathy. RNA transcripts gave rise to amplified TCR beta CDR3 regions. First-round RT-PCR with HTBI primers amplified the TCR CDR3 region. Via MiXCR, TCRdb re-called the multiplex PCR reads, giving one row per CDR3 protein. The top ten hold about a sixth of the sample, which has around 690,000 distinct CDR3 sequences, around 16% seen once. The specimen was blood. These receptors all come from a man aged 45-65 years with Graves' hyperthyroidism.

This clonotype has a handful of counts. The chain couples TRBV25-1 to TRBJ2-7, with D tentatively TRBD1 or TRBD2 (5 bases each). The V gene's germline CDR1 is MGHDK and CDR2 SYGVNS. The V and J ends lost 4 bases and 0 bases respectively, with 16 bases between them. This CDR3 region has 16 residues. CDR3 nucleotide sequence: TGTGCCAGCAGTGGATCGGGACGGACCATCTCCTACGAGCAGTACTTC. Translated, it gives CASSGSGRTISYEQYF.

The sample holds many counts of this clonotype. This chain connects TRBV27 to TRBJ2-4; D is unclear. Germline V gene lookup returns CDR1 MNHEY and CDR2 SMNVEV (reference sequence). Trimming removed 6 bases from V and 0 bases from J, with 12 bases in between. CDR3 length equals 15 residues. Here the CDR3 DNA reads TGTGCCAGCAGACCGACGGCGTCAGCCAAAAACATTCAGTACTTC. Translation: CASRPTASAKNIQYF.

This clonotype has more than one count but fewer than ten. The gene calls are TRBV4-2 and TRBJ2-2; D is possibly TRBD1 or TRBD2 (5 bases each). Germline CDR1 is LGHNA and CDR2 is YNFKEQ. The V and J ends lost 4 bases and 4 bases respectively, with 13 bases between them. The CDR3 has 15 amino acids. The CDR3 coding sequence is TGTGCCAGCAGCCCGGGACGAGCAGGCACCGGGGAGCTGTTTTTT. Translated, it gives CASSPGRAGTGELFF.

This clonotype was seen many times. V usage is TRBV28 and J usage is TRBJ2-1; 9 nucleotides agree with TRBD2. This CDR3 has 14 residues. V lost 10 bases and J lost 7; bases outside the gene matches: 11. Germline V gene lookup returns CDR1 MDHEN and CDR2 SYDVKM. Written as DNA, the CDR3 is TGTGCCATAGCGGGCCTAGCGGGATTAAATGAGCAGTTCTTC. Translated: CAIAGLAGLNEQFF.

This clonotype was found many times. The chain couples TRBV24-1 to TRBJ2-1; TRBD1 matches 11 bases. This CDR3 has 16 amino acids. Germline loops: CDR1 KGHDR, CDR2 SFDVKD. Trimming cost V 4 bases and J 5 bases; bases outside gene matches: 6. The CDR3 sequence: CATSDGGQGAHNEQFF. The CDR3, as DNA: TGTGCCACCAGTGACGGCGGACAGGGGGCCCACAATGAGCAGTTCTTC.

At least ten counts were recorded for this clonotype. J is TRBJ2-1 and V is TRBV24-1; D unclear. With 5 bases removed from V and 0 bases from J, the gap between germline ends came to 13 bases. This CDR3 has 16 amino acids. In germline, CDR1 is KGHDR, CDR2 SFDVKD. The DNA of the CDR3 is TGTGCCACCAGTGGCGACCTCCGAAGCTCCTACAATGAGCAGTTCTTC. This codes for CATSGDLRSSYNEQFF.

This clonotype has just a few counts. The chain is built from TRBV5-8 and TRBJ2-3, with D tentatively TRBD1 or TRBD2 (5 bases each). Germline V gene lookup returns CDR1 SGHTS and CDR2 YDEGEE. The CDR3 has 13 residues. The V end was cut by 3 bases, the J end by 6 bases, with 11 bases between. The CDR3 DNA reads TGTGCCAGCAGCTGGTGGGACGGTGATACGCAGTATTTT. It is translated as CASSWWDGDTQYF.

This clonotype was recorded many times. The chain joins TRBV18 to TRBJ2-4, with D possibly being TRBD2 (5 bases). CDR3 size: 15 residues. V lost 4 bases and J lost 3, with 13 bases in between. The germline V gene encodes CDR1 KGHSH and CDR2 LQKENI. CDR3 in DNA: TGTGCCAGCTCACGAGAGGGATCTGGCAAAAACATTCAGTACTTC. Translation gives CASSREGSGKNIQYF.